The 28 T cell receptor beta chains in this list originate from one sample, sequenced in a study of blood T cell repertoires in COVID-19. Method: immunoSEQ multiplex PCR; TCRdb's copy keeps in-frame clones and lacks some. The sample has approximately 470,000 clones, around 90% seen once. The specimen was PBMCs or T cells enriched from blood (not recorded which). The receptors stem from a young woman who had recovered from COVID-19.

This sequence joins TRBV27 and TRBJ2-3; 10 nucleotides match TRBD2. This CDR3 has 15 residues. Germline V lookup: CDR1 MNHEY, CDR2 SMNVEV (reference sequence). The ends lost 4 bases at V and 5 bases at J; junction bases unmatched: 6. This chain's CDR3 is CASSSGAGGQDTQYF. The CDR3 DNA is TGTGCCAGCAGTTCGGGAGCGGGGGGGCAAGATACGCAGTATTTT.

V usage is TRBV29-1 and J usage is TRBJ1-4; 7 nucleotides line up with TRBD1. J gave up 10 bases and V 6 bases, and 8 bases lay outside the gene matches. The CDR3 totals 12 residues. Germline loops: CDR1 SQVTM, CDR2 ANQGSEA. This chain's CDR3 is CSVRQGEGKLFF. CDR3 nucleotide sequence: TGCAGCGTCCGACAGGGCGAGGGAAAACTGTTTTTT.

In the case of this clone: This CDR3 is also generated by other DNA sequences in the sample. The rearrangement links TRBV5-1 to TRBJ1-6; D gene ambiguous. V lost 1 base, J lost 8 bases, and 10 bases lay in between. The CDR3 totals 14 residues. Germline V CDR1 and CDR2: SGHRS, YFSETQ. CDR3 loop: CASSLRPQDSPLHF. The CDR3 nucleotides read TGCGCCAGCAGCTTGCGGCCCCAGGATTCACCCCTCCACTTT.

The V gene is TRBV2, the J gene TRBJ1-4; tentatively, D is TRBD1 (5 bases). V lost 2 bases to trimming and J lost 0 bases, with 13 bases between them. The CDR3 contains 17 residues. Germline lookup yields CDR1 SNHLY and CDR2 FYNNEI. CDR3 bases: TGTGCCAGCAGTGAATTTGGAACAGGATCAACTAATGAAAAACTGTTTTTT. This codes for CASSEFGTGSTNEKLFF.

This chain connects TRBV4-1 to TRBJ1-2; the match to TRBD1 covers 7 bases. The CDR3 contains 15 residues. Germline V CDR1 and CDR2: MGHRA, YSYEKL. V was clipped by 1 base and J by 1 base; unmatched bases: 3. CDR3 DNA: TGCGCCAGCAGCCAAGTCCCAGGGGGTAACTATGGCTACACCTTC. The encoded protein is CASSQVPGGNYGYTF.

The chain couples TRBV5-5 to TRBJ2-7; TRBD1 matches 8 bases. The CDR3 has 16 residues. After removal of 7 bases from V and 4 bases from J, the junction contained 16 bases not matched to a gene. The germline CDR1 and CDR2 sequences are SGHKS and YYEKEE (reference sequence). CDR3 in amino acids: CASAPTEGTGIYEQYF. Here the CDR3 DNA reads TGTGCCAGCGCCCCAACCGAGGGGACAGGTATTTACGAGCAGTACTTC.

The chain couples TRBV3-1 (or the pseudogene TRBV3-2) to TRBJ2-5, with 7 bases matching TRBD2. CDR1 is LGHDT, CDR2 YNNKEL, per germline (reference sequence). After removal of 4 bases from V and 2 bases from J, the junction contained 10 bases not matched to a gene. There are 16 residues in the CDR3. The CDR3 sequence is CASSRGGGTIQETQYF. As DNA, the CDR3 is TGTGCCAGCAGCCGGGGGGGTGGTACCATACAAGAGACCCAGTACTTC.

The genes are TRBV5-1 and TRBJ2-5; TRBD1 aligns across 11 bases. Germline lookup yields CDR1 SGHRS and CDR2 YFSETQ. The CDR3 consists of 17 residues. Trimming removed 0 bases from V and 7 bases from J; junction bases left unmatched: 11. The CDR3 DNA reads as TGCGCCAGCAGCTTGGAAGTAGGACAGGGGGCGTCCGCGACCCAGTACTTC. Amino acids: CASSLEVGQGASATQYF.

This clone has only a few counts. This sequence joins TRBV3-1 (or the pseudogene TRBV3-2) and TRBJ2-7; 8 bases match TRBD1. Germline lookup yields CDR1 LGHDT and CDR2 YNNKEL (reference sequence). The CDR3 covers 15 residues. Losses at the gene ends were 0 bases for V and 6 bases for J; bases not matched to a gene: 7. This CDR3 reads CASSQDTGQGTEQYF. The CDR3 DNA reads TGTGCCAGCAGCCAAGATACTGGACAGGGAACCGAGCAGTACTTC.

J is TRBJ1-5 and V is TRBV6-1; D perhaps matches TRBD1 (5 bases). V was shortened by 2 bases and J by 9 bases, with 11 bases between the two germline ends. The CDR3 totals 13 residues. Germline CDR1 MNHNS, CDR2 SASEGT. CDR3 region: CASSERVGGPQHF. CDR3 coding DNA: TGTGCCAGCAGTGAAAGGGTGGGGGGGCCCCAGCATTTT.

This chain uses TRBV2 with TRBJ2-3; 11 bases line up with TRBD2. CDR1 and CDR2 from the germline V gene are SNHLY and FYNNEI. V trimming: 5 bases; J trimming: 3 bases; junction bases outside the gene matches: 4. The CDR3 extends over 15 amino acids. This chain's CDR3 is CASSMTSGVTDTQYF. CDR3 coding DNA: TGTGCCAGCAGTATGACTAGCGGGGTTACAGATACGCAGTATTTT.

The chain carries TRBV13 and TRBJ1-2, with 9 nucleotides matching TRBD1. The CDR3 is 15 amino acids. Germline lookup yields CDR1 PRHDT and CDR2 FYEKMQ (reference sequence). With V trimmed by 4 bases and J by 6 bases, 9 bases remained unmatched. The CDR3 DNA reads TGTGCCAGCAGCTACCCGACAGGGGGAAAAGATGGCTACACCTTC. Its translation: CASSYPTGGKDGYTF.

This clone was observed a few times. The CDR3 spells CASSILARGLNTEAFF. The DNA for the CDR3 is TGTGCCAGTAGTATTCTCGCCAGGGGGCTTAACACTGAAGCTTTCTTT. V and J are TRBV19 and TRBJ1-1; 8 positions agree with TRBD1. The germline V gene encodes CDR1 LNHDA and CDR2 SQIVND (reference sequence). The ends lost 3 bases at V and 2 bases at J; junction bases unmatched: 8. This CDR3 contains 16 residues.

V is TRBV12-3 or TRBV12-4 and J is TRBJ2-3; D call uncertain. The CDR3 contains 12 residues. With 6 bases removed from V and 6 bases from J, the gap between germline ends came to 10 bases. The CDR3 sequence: CASSPNSDTQYF. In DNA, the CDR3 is TGTGCCAGCAGCCCTAATTCGGATACGCAGTATTTT.

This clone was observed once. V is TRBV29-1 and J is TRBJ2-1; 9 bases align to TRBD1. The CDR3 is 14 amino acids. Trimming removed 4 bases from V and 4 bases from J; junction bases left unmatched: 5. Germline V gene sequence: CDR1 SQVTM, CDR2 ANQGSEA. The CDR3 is CSVVGGQGYNEQFF. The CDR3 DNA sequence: TGCAGCGTTGTTGGGGGACAGGGATACAATGAGCAGTTCTTC.

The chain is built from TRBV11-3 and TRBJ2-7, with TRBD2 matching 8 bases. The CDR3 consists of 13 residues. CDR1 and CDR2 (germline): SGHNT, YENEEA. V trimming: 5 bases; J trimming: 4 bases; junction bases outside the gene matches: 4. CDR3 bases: TGTGCCAGCAGCCCGAGCGGGGGTTACGAGCAGTACTTC. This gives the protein CASSPSGGYEQYF.

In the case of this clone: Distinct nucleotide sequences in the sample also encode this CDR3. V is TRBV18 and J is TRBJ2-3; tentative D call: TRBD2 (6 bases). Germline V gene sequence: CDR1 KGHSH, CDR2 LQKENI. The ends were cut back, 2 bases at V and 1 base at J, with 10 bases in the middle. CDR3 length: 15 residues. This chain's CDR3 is CASSPGPGGTDTQYF. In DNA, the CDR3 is TGTGCCAGCTCACCAGGGCCGGGGGGCACAGATACGCAGTATTTT.

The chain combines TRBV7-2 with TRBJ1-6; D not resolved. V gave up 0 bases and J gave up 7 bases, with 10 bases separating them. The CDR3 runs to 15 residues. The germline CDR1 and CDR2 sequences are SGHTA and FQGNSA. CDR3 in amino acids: CASSLAGTANSPLHF. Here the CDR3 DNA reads TGTGCCAGCAGCTTAGCGGGCACAGCAAATTCACCCCTCCACTTT.

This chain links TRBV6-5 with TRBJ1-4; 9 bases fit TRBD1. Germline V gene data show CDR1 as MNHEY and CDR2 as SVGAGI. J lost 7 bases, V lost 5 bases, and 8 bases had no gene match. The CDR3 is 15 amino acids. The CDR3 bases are TGTGCCAGCAGTACAATGGACAGGGGTGCTGAAAAACTGTTTTTT. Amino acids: CASSTMDRGAEKLFF.

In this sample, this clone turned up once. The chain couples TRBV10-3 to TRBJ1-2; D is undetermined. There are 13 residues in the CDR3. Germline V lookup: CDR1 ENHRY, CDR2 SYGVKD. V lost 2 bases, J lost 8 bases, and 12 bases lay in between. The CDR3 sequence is CAISETTTGGYTF. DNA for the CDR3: TGTGCCATCAGTGAGACCACTACTGGAGGCTACACCTTC.

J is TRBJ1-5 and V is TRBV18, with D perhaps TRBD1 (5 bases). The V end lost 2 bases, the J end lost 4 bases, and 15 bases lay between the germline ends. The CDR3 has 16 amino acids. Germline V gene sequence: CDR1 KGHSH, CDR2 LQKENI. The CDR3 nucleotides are TGTGCCAGCTCACCAAGCGGTGGGGCGGGAAATCAGCCCCAGCATTTT. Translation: CASSPSGGAGNQPQHF.

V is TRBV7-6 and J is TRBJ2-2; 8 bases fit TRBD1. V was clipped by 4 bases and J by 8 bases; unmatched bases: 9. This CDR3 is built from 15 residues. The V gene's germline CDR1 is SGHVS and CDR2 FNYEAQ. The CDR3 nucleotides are TGTGCCAGCAGCTCGAGTCAGGGGGCTAGGGGGGAGCTGTTTTTT. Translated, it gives CASSSSQGARGELFF.

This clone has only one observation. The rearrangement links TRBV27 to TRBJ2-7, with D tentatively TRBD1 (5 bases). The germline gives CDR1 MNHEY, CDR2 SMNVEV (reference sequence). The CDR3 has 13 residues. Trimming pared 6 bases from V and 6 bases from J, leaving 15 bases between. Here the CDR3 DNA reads TGTGCCAGCAGCAGGGAAGGGTACGCCGAGCAGTACTTC. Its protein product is CASSREGYAEQYF.

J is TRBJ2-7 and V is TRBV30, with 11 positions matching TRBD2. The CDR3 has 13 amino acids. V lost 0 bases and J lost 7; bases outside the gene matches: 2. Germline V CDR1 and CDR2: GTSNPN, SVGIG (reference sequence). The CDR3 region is CAWSVLAGEEQYF. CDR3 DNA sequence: TGTGCCTGGAGTGTACTAGCGGGGGAAGAGCAGTACTTC.

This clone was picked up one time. The CDR3 reads CASRQGSGYGYTF. CDR3 DNA: TGTGCCAGCAGACAGGGTTCCGGCTATGGCTACACCTTC. The genes are TRBV6-4 and TRBJ1-2, with a tentative D call TRBD1 (6 bases). Germline V gives CDR1 MRHNA, CDR2 SNTAGT. This CDR3 region has 13 residues. Trimming shortened V by 6 bases and J by 4 bases, and 12 bases separated the two germline ends.

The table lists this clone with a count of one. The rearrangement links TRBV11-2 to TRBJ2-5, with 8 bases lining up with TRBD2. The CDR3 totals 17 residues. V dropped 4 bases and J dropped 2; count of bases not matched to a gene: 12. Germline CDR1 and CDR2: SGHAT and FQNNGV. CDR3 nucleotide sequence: TGTGCCAGCAGCTCCCGGGGCGGGGGGCCTCCTCAAGAGACCCAGTACTTC. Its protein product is CASSSRGGGPPQETQYF.

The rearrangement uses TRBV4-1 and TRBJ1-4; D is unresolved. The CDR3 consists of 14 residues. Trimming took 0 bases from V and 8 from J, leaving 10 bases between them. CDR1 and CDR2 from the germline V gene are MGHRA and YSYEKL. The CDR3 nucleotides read TGCGCCAGCAGCCAAGACGTGTTAGCAGAAAAACTGTTTTTT. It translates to CASSQDVLAEKLFF.

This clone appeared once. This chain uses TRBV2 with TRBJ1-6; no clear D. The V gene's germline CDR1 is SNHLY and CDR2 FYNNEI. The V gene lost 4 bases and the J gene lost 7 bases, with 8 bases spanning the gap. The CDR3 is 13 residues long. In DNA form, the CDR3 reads TGTGCCAGCAGTGGTGAACTAAATTCACCCCTCCACTTT. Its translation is CASSGELNSPLHF.